This T cell receptor beta chain was retrieved from a study of T cell changes during pregnancy in multiple sclerosis. J lost 9 bases, V lost 0 bases, and 12 bases had no gene match. CDR1 and CDR2 from the germline V gene are SGHRS and YFSETQ. There are 16 residues in the CDR3. Some clones are missing from TCRdb's copy, which holds only in-frame ones; the method was immunoSEQ multiplex PCR. This sample has fewer than 90,000 clones, with just under 95% found just once. This receptor was identified in a female donor with multiple sclerosis, enrolled in a pregnancy study. This specimen was peripheral blood, taken in the third trimester of pregnancy. The gene calls are TRBV5-1 and TRBJ2-1; 7 positions agree with TRBD2. This CDR3 is CASSLAVAGEGFEQFF. CDR3 coding DNA: TGCGCCAGCAGCTTGGCCGTTGCGGGAGAAGGGTTTGAGCAGTTCTTC. The whole variable domain, remainder taken from reference TRBV5-1 and TRBJ2-1, is KAGVTQTPRYLIKTRGQQVTLSCSPISGHRSVSWYQQTPGQGLQFLFEYFSETQRNKGNFPGRFSGRQFSNSRSEMNVSTLELGDSALYLCASSLAVAGEGFEQFFGPGTRLTVL.